This is a list of T cell receptor beta chains from one sample in a study of blood T cell repertoires in COVID-19. Generated by immunoSEQ multiplex PCR, the TCRdb table keeps only in-frame clones and is missing some. The sample consists of 130,000 or so clones, approximately 85% of them appearing once. Source material: peripheral blood. These receptors were obtained from a human donor in a cohort sampled during active COVID-19. The CDR3 runs from the conserved cysteine through the conserved F or W. The D gene is left open where the match is weak. Clone sizes are given selectively: once, few, many, or a class where the clone is expanded.

V: TRBV5-4
D: TRBD1
J: TRBJ1-6
size: once
CDR3: CASSGGTGRPLHF
DNA: TGTGCCAGCAGCGGGGGGACAGGACGGCCCCTCCACTTT

V: TRBV6-2/TRBV6-3
D: NA
J: TRBJ1-5
size: NA
CDR3: CASSLGQTYSNQPQHF
DNA: TGTGCCAGCAGCCTTGGACAGACTTATAGCAATCAGCCCCAGCATTTT

V: TRBV5-5
D: NA
J: TRBJ2-3
size: NA
CDR3: CASRATGTDTQYF
DNA: TGTGCCAGCAGGGCCACAGGGACAGATACGCAGTATTTT

V: TRBV7-9
D: NA
J: TRBJ1-5
size: NA
CDR3: CASSYPGQSQPQHF
DNA: TGTGCCAGCAGCTATCCGGGACAATCTCAGCCCCAGCATTTT

V: TRBV13
D: NA
J: TRBJ1-2
size: NA
CDR3: CASSLGRYGLGYTF
DNA: TGTGCCAGCAGCTTAGGCAGGTACGGACTGGGCTACACCTTC

V: TRBV30
D: NA
J: TRBJ1-4
size: NA
CDR3: CAWSPFTRSLEKLFF
DNA: TGTGCCTGGAGTCCTTTCACAAGATCCTTGGAAAAACTGTTTTTT

V: TRBV11-2
D: TRBD1
J: TRBJ2-7
size: NA
CDR3: CASSMTGTEQYF
DNA: TGTGCCAGCAGCATGACAGGGACCGAGCAGTACTTC

V: TRBV21-1
D: NA
J: TRBJ1-1
size: NA
CDR3: CASSKEAAGGTEAFF
DNA: TGTGCCAGCAGCAAAGAAGCGGCTGGCGGCACTGAAGCTTTCTTT

V: TRBV2
D: TRBD2
J: TRBJ2-3
size: NA
CDR3: CASTPLRSPRGGLTDTQYF
DNA: TGTGCCAGCACCCCCCTGCGGTCGCCGCGGGGGGGCCTCACAGATACGCAGTATTTT

V: TRBV10-3
D: NA
J: TRBJ2-7
size: once
CDR3: CAISVQGYEQYF
DNA: TGTGCCATCAGTGTACAGGGTTACGAGCAGTACTTC

V: TRBV3-1/TRBV3-2
D: TRBD2
J: TRBJ2-5
size: once
CDR3: CASSRIPPGTSASSFQETQYF
DNA: TGTGCCAGCAGCCGTATTCCCCCGGGGACTAGCGCCTCTTCCTTCCAAGAGACCCAGTACTTC

V: TRBV18
D: NA
J: TRBJ2-7
size: medium-sized
CDR3: CASSPRDNYEQYF
DNA: TGTGCCAGCTCACCCCGGGACAACTACGAGCAGTACTTC

V: TRBV18
D: TRBD1
J: TRBJ1-2
size: NA
CDR3: CASSPPRDRGHGGYTF
DNA: TGTGCCAGCTCACCTCCCCGAGACAGGGGTCACGGGGGCTACACCTTC

V: TRBV7-2
D: NA
J: TRBJ1-3
size: NA
CDR3: CASSLARSVPGAGNTIYF
DNA: TGTGCCAGCAGCTTAGCGCGGTCAGTCCCTGGCGCTGGAAACACCATATATTTT

V: TRBV9
D: TRBD2
J: TRBJ2-7
size: NA
CDR3: CASSFRRDYKPYEQYF
DNA: TGTGCCAGCAGCTTCAGACGGGACTACAAGCCCTACGAGCAGTACTTC

V: TRBV10-3
D: NA
J: TRBJ1-2
size: NA
CDR3: CAITPGGSDGYTF
DNA: TGTGCCATCACCCCTGGGGGGTCGGATGGCTACACCTTC

V: TRBV4-1
D: TRBD2
J: TRBJ2-2
size: few
CDR3: CASSQPWTGLAGGPGTGELFF
DNA: TGCGCCAGCAGCCAACCCTGGACAGGACTAGCGGGGGGGCCCGGAACCGGGGAGCTGTTTTTT

V: TRBV3-1/TRBV3-2
D: NA
J: TRBJ1-1
size: NA
CDR3: CASSQDPRMNTEAFF
DNA: TGTGCCAGCAGCCAAGATCCCAGGATGAACACTGAAGCTTTCTTT

V: TRBV2
D: NA
J: TRBJ2-1
size: NA
CDR3: CASSETARLVEQFF
DNA: TGTGCCAGCAGTGAAACTGCGCGACTTGTTGAGCAGTTCTTC

V: TRBV7-9
D: TRBD1
J: TRBJ2-2
size: NA
CDR3: CASSLGVGTGNTGELFF
DNA: TGTGCCAGCAGCTTGGGCGTCGGGACAGGGAACACCGGGGAGCTGTTTTTT

V: TRBV2
D: TRBD1
J: TRBJ2-2
size: NA
CDR3: CASSSYRDRGESTGELFF
DNA: TGTGCCAGCAGTTCCTACCGGGACAGGGGGGAATCGACCGGGGAGCTGTTTTTT

V: TRBV30
D: NA
J: TRBJ1-6
size: NA
CDR3: CAWSVTGSNSPLHF
DNA: TGTGCCTGGAGTGTAACAGGGTCGAATTCACCCCTCCACTTT

V: TRBV5-4
D: TRBD2
J: TRBJ2-7
size: few
CDR3: CASSSAGAYEQYF
DNA: TGTGCCAGCAGCTCAGCGGGGGCCTACGAGCAGTACTTC

V: TRBV5-1
D: NA
J: TRBJ2-1
size: NA
CDR3: CASSLDRVTYNEQFF
DNA: TGCGCCAGCAGCTTGGACAGGGTAACTTACAATGAGCAGTTCTTC

V: TRBV19
D: TRBD1
J: TRBJ1-1
size: NA
CDR3: CASSLLGTGLGDTEAFF
DNA: TGTGCCAGTAGTCTACTAGGGACAGGGTTGGGGGACACTGAAGCTTTCTTT

V: TRBV7-9
D: NA
J: TRBJ1-2
size: NA
CDR3: CASSLSGRSGYTF
DNA: TGTGCCAGCAGCTTAAGCGGGAGATCCGGCTACACCTTC

V: TRBV5-4
D: NA
J: TRBJ1-6
size: NA
CDR3: CASSLAGSTAGSPLHF
DNA: TGTGCCAGCAGCTTGGCAGGATCTACGGCGGGTTCACCCCTCCACTTT

V: TRBV7-8
D: NA
J: TRBJ1-1
size: NA
CDR3: CASLSFNRGTEAFF
DNA: TGTGCCAGCCTCAGTTTCAACCGGGGAACTGAAGCTTTCTTT

V: TRBV9
D: TRBD1
J: TRBJ1-1
size: NA
CDR3: CASSASGGTNTEAFF
DNA: TGTGCCAGCAGCGCCTCAGGGGGCACGAACACTGAAGCTTTCTTT

V: TRBV5-6
D: TRBD1
J: TRBJ1-1
size: NA
CDR3: CASSRQGNMNTEAFF
DNA: TGTGCCAGCAGCAGACAGGGGAATATGAACACTGAAGCTTTCTTT

V: TRBV7-6
D: NA
J: TRBJ2-3
size: NA
CDR3: CASSLGGATTDTQYF
DNA: TGTGCCAGCAGCTTGGGTGGGGCCACCACAGATACGCAGTATTTT

V: TRBV7-2
D: NA
J: TRBJ2-2
size: few
CDR3: CASSPIPGTLGTGELFF
DNA: TGTGCCAGCAGCCCGATCCCGGGGACTTTGGGCACCGGGGAGCTGTTTTTT

V: TRBV29-1
D: TRBD1
J: TRBJ1-2
size: NA
CDR3: CSVAHRGIYGYTF
DNA: TGCAGCGTGGCCCACAGGGGTATCTATGGCTACACCTTC

V: TRBV7-2
D: NA
J: TRBJ2-1
size: NA
CDR3: CASSRGGGLGNEQFF
DNA: TGTGCCAGCAGCCGTGGAGGAGGGCTTGGCAATGAGCAGTTCTTC

V: TRBV28
D: NA
J: TRBJ1-4
size: few
CDR3: CASSLGQLVQNEKLFF
DNA: TGTGCCAGCAGTTTAGGCCAGCTAGTACAAAATGAAAAACTGTTTTTT

V: TRBV27
D: TRBD1
J: TRBJ2-4
size: NA
CDR3: CASSLGGQGAGDIQYF
DNA: TGTGCCAGCAGTTTAGGGGGACAGGGGGCCGGGGACATTCAGTACTTC

V: TRBV5-1
D: TRBD2
J: TRBJ2-7
size: once
CDR3: CASSLVGGGGYEQYF
DNA: TGCGCCAGCAGCTTGGTGGGTGGCGGGGGATACGAGCAGTACTTC

V: TRBV7-9
D: NA
J: TRBJ1-1
size: NA
CDR3: CASSLSGYEDEAFF
DNA: TGTGCCAGCAGCTTATCTGGGTACGAGGATGAAGCTTTCTTT

V: TRBV5-6
D: TRBD2
J: TRBJ2-1
size: NA
CDR3: CASSPRLAGGNEQFF
DNA: TGTGCCAGCAGCCCCCGACTAGCGGGGGGCAATGAGCAGTTCTTC

V: TRBV12-5
D: TRBD1
J: TRBJ2-5
size: NA
CDR3: CASGIPGQQETQYF
DNA: TGTGCTAGTGGTATCCCGGGACAGCAAGAGACCCAGTACTTC

V: TRBV7-9
D: TRBD1
J: TRBJ2-2
size: few
CDR3: CASSLVGQGASGELFF
DNA: TGTGCCAGCAGCCTAGTGGGACAGGGGGCATCCGGGGAGCTGTTTTTT

V: TRBV9
D: TRBD1
J: TRBJ2-7
size: once
CDR3: CASSVTAIGGSEQYF
DNA: TGTGCCAGCAGCGTTACTGCGATAGGGGGCAGTGAGCAGTACTTC

V: TRBV7-2
D: NA
J: TRBJ1-1
size: NA
CDR3: CASSIGIRIRDVAFF
DNA: TGTGCCAGCAGCATCGGGATCCGGATAAGAGATGTAGCTTTCTTT

V: TRBV28
D: NA
J: TRBJ1-2
size: NA
CDR3: CASSRGSGYTF
DNA: TGTGCCAGCAGTCGGGGTAGTGGCTACACCTTC

V: TRBV18
D: TRBD1
J: TRBJ1-2
size: NA
CDR3: CASSPRTGVDYGYTF
DNA: TGTGCCAGCTCACCACGGACAGGGGTGGACTATGGCTACACCTTC

V: TRBV11-2
D: NA
J: TRBJ1-2
size: NA
CDR3: CASSLDGWSGNYGYTF
DNA: TGTGCCAGCAGCTTAGATGGTTGGTCAGGCAACTATGGCTACACCTTC